This T cell receptor (beta chain) was sequenced during a study of spatial heterogeneity in lung cancer. Time point in this sample: blood at routine non-recurrence follow-up after resection. Whole RNA, which was extracted from tumor, nontumor lung tissue or frozen PBMC, was sequenced without any cell sorting. This clonotype was counted at least ten times. TCRdb fed the 5' RACE reads into MiXCR, producing one record per CDR3 protein. This sample has about 52,000 distinct CDR3 sequences, with about 7.4% found just once. The germline V gene has CDR1 PRHDT and CDR2 FYEKMQ (reference sequence). V was pared by 0 bases and J by 0 bases, with 2 bases between. This CDR3 is built from 13 residues.

The chain uses TRBV13 and TRBJ1-1, with D unclear. This receptor was obtained from a female donor with early-stage non-small cell lung cancer. This sample comprised PBMCs, obtained at follow-up. DNA of the CDR3: TGTGCCAGCAGCTTAGGACTGAACACTGAAGCTTTCTTT. It translates to CASSLGLNTEAFF.